The 7 T cell receptor beta chains below were found in one sample sequenced in a study of T cell repertoires in cytomegalovirus infection. Each CDR3 protein is one row after TCRdb ran MiXCR on the reads. The table has 90,000 to 120,000 distinct CDR3 sequences, more than 20% seen once. Sequencing was carried out using CD8+ T cells from PBMCs. These receptors originate from a human donor in good health (CMV status not recorded). Some clones in this sample may be carry-over from other donors' samples.

This chain uses TRBV28 with TRBJ2-1; unclear D gene. V lost 5 bases to trimming and J lost 0 bases, with 11 bases between them. This CDR3 contains 15 residues. Looked up from germline, CDR1 is MDHEN and CDR2 is SYDVKM. CDR3 sequence reads: CASSPRLASYNEQFF. Here the CDR3 DNA reads TGTGCCAGCAGTCCCAGACTTGCCTCCTACAATGAGCAGTTCTTC.

This clonotype was recorded many times. The chain is built from TRBV7-9 and TRBJ2-1; TRBD2 aligns across 9 bases. Germline V gives CDR1 SEHNR, CDR2 FQNEAQ (reference sequence). The CDR3 is 15 residues long. The V segment lost 5 bases and the J segment 5 bases; nucleotides outside the gene matches: 7. CDR3: CASSPRLAVHNEQFF. The CDR3 nucleotides are TGTGCCAGCAGCCCTAGACTAGCGGTCCACAATGAGCAGTTCTTC. Filled out from reference TRBV7-9 and TRBJ2-1, the complete variable domain reads DTGVSQNPRHKITKRGQNVTFRCDPISEHNRLYWYRQTLGQGPEFLTYFQNEAQLEKSRLLSDRFSAERPKGSFSTLEIQRTEQGDSAMYLCASSPRLAVHNEQFFGPGTRLTVL.

This chain connects TRBV7-6 to TRBJ2-1; possible D gene TRBD1, 6 bases. The germline gives CDR1 SGHVS, CDR2 FNYEAQ. V dropped 5 bases and J dropped 1 base, with 12 bases sitting between them. This CDR3 is 15 amino acids long. The CDR3 bases are TGTGCCAGCAGCCCTCCCCAGGGGTCCTACAATGAGCAGTTCTTC. Translation: CASSPPQGSYNEQFF.

This clonotype was found many times. The rearrangement joins TRBV7-2 to TRBJ2-5; D is possibly TRBD2 (5 bases). Germline V gene sequence: CDR1 SGHTA, CDR2 FQGNSA. Trimming took off 5 bases at V and 0 bases at J, with 16 bases between the two ends. The CDR3 length is 16 residues. The CDR3: CASSTWTFGDQETQYF. CDR3 nucleotide sequence: TGTGCCAGCAGCACCTGGACGTTCGGGGACCAAGAGACCCAGTACTTC.

This clonotype was counted between two and nine times. The chain employs TRBV20-1 and TRBJ2-1; TRBD2 might be the D (6 bases). Germline-derived CDR1 and CDR2 are DFQATT and SNEGSKA (reference sequence). V lost 1 base and J 4 bases, leaving 20 bases between the germline ends. CDR3 length: 17 amino acids. CDR3 protein: CSARVLGFSGPYNEQFF. The CDR3 DNA reads as TGCAGTGCTAGAGTTTTAGGCTTTAGCGGACCTTACAATGAGCAGTTCTTC.

This clonotype was recorded a few times. In DNA, the CDR3 is TGTGCCAGCAGTTGGCCCGGGACATGGAACACTGAAGCTTTCTTT. It translates to CASSWPGTWNTEAFF. The chain employs TRBV28 and TRBJ1-1; weak D call: TRBD1 (6 bases). V lost 4 bases, J lost 1 base, and 13 bases lay in between. Germline loops: CDR1 MDHEN, CDR2 SYDVKM. The CDR3 is made up of 15 amino acids.

Turning to this clonotype: This may arise from a read error, as a much more abundant clone is one base away. V and J are TRBV5-1 and TRBJ2-1, with D uncertain. The CDR3 is 11 amino acids. Germline CDR1 and CDR2: SGHRS and YFSETQ. The CDR3 sequence: CANSLGNEQFF. In DNA, the CDR3 is TGCGCCAACAGCTTGGGCAATGAGCAGTTCTTC.